The T cell receptor (beta chain) described here comes from a study of glioma-infiltrating T cells after dendritic cell vaccination. Selection required adequate fresh-frozen tumor tissue plus more than two years' survival data. No glioblastoma patient carried an isocitrate dehydrogenase mutation. Before vaccination, two weeks after the third vaccination, and at progression, PBMC were collected. Produced via immunoSEQ multiplex PCR; TCRdb's table is partial and in-frame only. In the table there are approximately 90,000 clones, roughly 84% of which are singletons. About this clone itself: Its antigen is still unknown.

The study, taken as a whole, reports: The cohort had few patients with full blood and tumor sets.

The CDR3 has 15 amino acids. CDR1 is MNHNS and CDR2 is SASEGT in the germline V gene. The germline V and J ends were trimmed by 6 bases and 7 bases, with 19 bases remaining between them. The chain carries TRBV6-1 and TRBJ2-1, with D possibly TRBD2 on 7 matching bases. The receptor's source is a human donor with glioblastoma. Here the sequenced sample was blood, taken before dendritic cell vaccination. The CDR3 sequence: CASRDRGGLGNEQFF. The CDR3 DNA follows: TGTGCCAGCAGGGATAGGGGGGGCCTAGGGAATGAGCAGTTCTTC.